The subject of this entry is one TCR beta chain. The data derive from a study of T cells after posttransplantation cyclophosphamide. Clones were sequenced by immunoSEQ multiplex PCR, and TCRdb holds only the in-frame ones, with some missing. The sample has 66,000 or so clones; over 85% are singletons. This related bone marrow graft donor gave peripheral blood on the day of marrow donation. Germline-derived CDR1 and CDR2 are ENHRY and SYGVKD. The CDR3 loop spans 14 amino acids. Between the trimmed V and J ends, which lost 6 bases and 1 base, there was a span of 12 bases. The TCR sequence derives from a woman in her twenties or thirties in good health and a related stem cell transplant donor. The sample was PBMCs. The chain recombines TRBV10-3 with TRBJ1-1; D is possibly TRBD1 (5 bases). The DNA of the CDR3 is TGTGCCATCAGCGGGGGGGGTGGGAACACTGAAGCTTTCTTT. Its protein product is CAISGGGGNTEAFF.